This T cell receptor beta chain is drawn from a study of coeliac disease. Sequencing used immunoSEQ multiplex PCR; TCRdb keeps in-frame clones, though not all of them. The repertoire has approximately 4,400 clones, under 70% of them found once; the top ten carry 23%. The origin of this receptor is a woman in her 30s without celiac disease. Sample: lymphocytes from the gut lamina propria.

The DNA for the CDR3 is TGTGCCAGCAGCGTGCTCCAGAAATCTAGCACAGATACGCAGTATTTT. Residues: CASSVLQKSSTDTQYF. The chain joins TRBV9 to TRBJ2-3, with D hard to call. The CDR3 totals 16 residues. Trimming stripped 2 bases from V and 0 bases from J, with 13 bases between. The V gene's germline CDR1 is SGDLS and CDR2 YYNGEE.